Following are 8 T cell receptor beta chains from one sample sequenced in a study of OX40 agonist ivuxolimab in advanced cancers. TCRdb's table, derived via immunoSEQ multiplex PCR, lists solely in-frame clones and lacks some. The table has under 45,000 clones, about 80% seen once; the top ten hold less than 20%. The specimen was CD4+ or CD8+ T cells sorted from blood, collected in a trial of the OX40 agonist ivuxolimab. The receptors here all came from an adult with an advanced solid tumor such as melanoma, head and neck, liver or kidney cancer.

V is TRBV9 and J is TRBJ1-1, with 7 nucleotides matching TRBD1. The CDR3 length is 15 residues. The V gene end was trimmed by 0 bases and the J gene end by 11 bases; junction bases not matched to a gene: 13. From germline, CDR1 is SGDLS and CDR2 YYNGEE. The CDR3 region has the DNA TGTGCCAGCAGCGTAGACGACAGGGCAAGTCTGTTCGCTTTCTTT. Amino acids: CASSVDDRASLFAFF. Looking up the rest from reference TRBV9 and TRBJ1-1 gives the full variable domain: DSGVTQTPKHLITATGQRVTLRCSPRSGDLSVYWYQQSLDQGLQFLIQYYNGEERAKGNILERFSAQQFPDLHSELNLSSLELGDSALYFCASSVDDRASLFAFFGQGTRLTVV.

This clone was found a few times. V usage is TRBV11-2 and J usage is TRBJ1-4; 7 bases align to TRBD1. J gave up 8 bases and V 5 bases, and 8 bases lay outside the gene matches. The V gene's germline CDR1 is SGHAT and CDR2 FQNNGV. CDR3 size: 14 residues. CDR3 protein: CASSRVGGREKLFF. In DNA form, the CDR3 reads TGTGCCAGCAGCCGGGTAGGGGGCCGGGAAAAACTGTTTTTT.

The gene calls are TRBV19 and TRBJ1-1, with D unresolved. The CDR3 is 15 residues long. Trimming stripped 5 bases from V and 1 base from J, with 14 bases between. Germline V gene sequence: CDR1 LNHDA, CDR2 SQIVND (reference sequence). The CDR3 DNA follows: TGTGCCAGTAGTGAGACCGGGTTCAAGAACACTGAAGCTTTCTTT. This encodes CASSETGFKNTEAFF.

This sequence joins TRBV5-4 and TRBJ2-1; maybe TRBD2 (5 bases). Deletions cut 3 bases from V and 7 bases from J, with 8 bases between. From germline, CDR1 is SGHNT and CDR2 YYREEE (reference sequence). The CDR3 totals 12 residues. The CDR3 DNA is TGTGCCAGCAGCTGGACGGGGAATGAGCAGTTCTTC. Translation gives CASSWTGNEQFF. Combining the CDR3 with reference TRBV5-4 and TRBJ2-1 gives the whole variable domain ETGVTQSPTHLIKTRGQQVTLRCSSQSGHNTVSWYQQALGQGPQFIFQYYREEENGRGNFPPRFSGLQFPNYSSELNVNALELDDSALYLCASSWTGNEQFFGPGTRLTVL.

The chain is built from TRBV6-1 and TRBJ1-5; TRBD1 is a possible D gene (6 bases). This CDR3 has 14 amino acids. V lost 8 bases to trimming and J lost 6 bases, with 17 bases between them. CDR1 is MNHNS and CDR2 is SASEGT in the germline V gene. The CDR3 region has the DNA TGTGCCAGCGGCCCCAGACAGGCTATTCAGCCCCAGCATTTT. It specifies CASGPRQAIQPQHF.

V is TRBV5-4 and J is TRBJ1-2; TRBD1 aligns across 7 bases. The CDR3 extends over 14 amino acids. Germline CDR1 is SGHNT and CDR2 is YYREEE (reference sequence). The ends lost 4 bases at V and 4 bases at J; junction bases unmatched: 7. The CDR3 DNA reads as TGTGCCAGCAGCCCGACAGGGTCGGGCTATGGCTACACCTTC. This codes for CASSPTGSGYGYTF. Full variable domain (outside the CDR3, taken from reference TRBV5-4 and TRBJ1-2): ETGVTQSPTHLIKTRGQQVTLRCSSQSGHNTVSWYQQALGQGPQFIFQYYREEENGRGNFPPRFSGLQFPNYSSELNVNALELDDSALYLCASSPTGSGYGYTFGSGTRLTVV.

The chain couples TRBV28 to TRBJ2-7; 7 bases fit TRBD1. CDR1 is MDHEN and CDR2 is SYDVKM in the germline V gene. The CDR3 loop spans 14 amino acids. J gave up 7 bases and V 5 bases, and 11 bases lay outside the gene matches. The CDR3 DNA is TGTGCCAGCAGTCCAGCCGGGACAGATAGTGAGCAGTACGTC. Residues: CASSPAGTDSEQYV.

The genes are TRBV2 and TRBJ2-6; 13 positions match TRBD2. Per the germline V gene, CDR1 is SNHLY and CDR2 is FYNNEI. This CDR3 spans 19 amino acids. Unmatched junction bases numbered 12, after V lost 10 bases and J lost 0 bases. CDR3 bases: TGTGCCACCGCCGGGAGACTAGCGGGGGGTCTCTCTGGGGCCAACGTCCTGACTTTC. It is translated as CATAGRLAGGLSGANVLTF.